This TCR beta chain derives from a study of technical replicates of blood from several donors. V was pared by 6 bases and J by 0 bases, with 12 bases between. Germline-derived CDR1 and CDR2 are MNHNS and SASEGT. This CDR3 region has 15 residues. The method was immunoSEQ multiplex PCR; TCRdb's version includes in-frame clones alone and lacks a portion of them. The sample includes tens of thousands of clones, approximately 98% seen only once; the top ten take approximately 0.2%. The chain uses TRBV6-1 and TRBJ1-5, with no clear D. Input material: T cells isolated from PBMCs. The sequence came from a human donor in good health. CDR3 in amino acids: CASRVERISNQPQHF. The CDR3, as DNA: TGTGCCAGCAGGGTTGAGAGGATTAGCAATCAGCCCCAGCATTTT.